The text below deals with one TCR beta chain. These data originate in a study of identifying expanded T cells in peripheral blood. The CDR3 runs to 14 residues. Germline V gives CDR1 MDHEN, CDR2 SYDVKM. The V end lost 5 bases, the J end lost 6 bases, and 14 bases lay between the germline ends. The assay was immunoSEQ multiplex PCR, and TCRdb's table has in-frame clones only and misses some. The sample lists just over 90,000 clones, 88% seen once, with roughly 3.8% in the top ten. This chain uses TRBV28 with TRBJ1-5, with D maybe TRBD1 (5 bases). Sample: blood. The source is a person aged 18 to 75 in good health. The CDR3 protein is CASSTVLRAQPQHF. CDR3 DNA: TGTGCCAGCAGTACCGTCCTCAGGGCTCAGCCCCAGCATTTT.